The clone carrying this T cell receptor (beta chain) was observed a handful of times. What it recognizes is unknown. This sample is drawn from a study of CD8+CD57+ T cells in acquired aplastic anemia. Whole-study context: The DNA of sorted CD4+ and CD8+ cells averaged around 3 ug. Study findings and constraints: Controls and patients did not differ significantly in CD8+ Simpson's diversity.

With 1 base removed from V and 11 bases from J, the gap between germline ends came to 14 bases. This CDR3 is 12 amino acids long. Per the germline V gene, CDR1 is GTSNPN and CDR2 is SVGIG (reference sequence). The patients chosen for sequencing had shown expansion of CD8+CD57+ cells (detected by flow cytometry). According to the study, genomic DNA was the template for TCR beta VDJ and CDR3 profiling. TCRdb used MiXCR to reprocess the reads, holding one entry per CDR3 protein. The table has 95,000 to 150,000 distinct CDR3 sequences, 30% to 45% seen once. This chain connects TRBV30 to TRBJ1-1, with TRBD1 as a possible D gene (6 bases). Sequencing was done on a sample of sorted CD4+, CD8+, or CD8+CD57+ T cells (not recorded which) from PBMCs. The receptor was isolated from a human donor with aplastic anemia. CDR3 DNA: TGTGCCTGGAGTGAGGGGGGGACTGGGGCTTTCTTT. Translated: CAWSEGGTGAFF.